These 10 T cell receptor beta chains came from one sample sequenced in a study of blood T cell repertoires in COVID-19. Generated by immunoSEQ multiplex PCR, the TCRdb table keeps only in-frame clones and is missing some. The sample has some 180,000 clones, 84% seen once. The material sequenced was peripheral blood. The source is a woman of 80 years or more with COVID-19, enrolled during active disease.

The chain recombines TRBV4-1 with TRBJ2-7, with TRBD2 identical over 7 bases. V was clipped by 2 bases and J by 5 bases; unmatched bases: 15. The CDR3 sequence is 17 residues long. Germline V gives CDR1 MGHRA, CDR2 YSYEKL. CDR3 bases: TGCGCCAGCAGCCAACTCCCACTAGCGTCTCCGGCAAACGAGCAGTACTTC. It is translated as CASSQLPLASPANEQYF.

The genes are TRBV19 and TRBJ1-4; TRBD1 is a possible D gene (6 bases). The CDR3 contains 15 residues. With 7 bases removed from V and 8 bases from J, the gap between germline ends came to 20 bases. Per the germline V gene, CDR1 is LNHDA and CDR2 is SQIVND (reference sequence). The DNA for the CDR3 is TGTGCCAGTACCGACCTCAGGGGATTGAGGGAAAAACTGTTTTTT. Translating gives CASTDLRGLREKLFF.

This chain links TRBV18 with TRBJ1-2; 10 bases are shared with TRBD1. The germline V gene encodes CDR1 KGHSH and CDR2 LQKENI. The CDR3 spans 13 residues. Losses at the gene ends were 3 bases for V and 7 bases for J; bases not matched to a gene: 2. CDR3 loop: CASSPDRGVGYTF. CDR3 DNA sequence: TGTGCCAGCTCACCGGACAGGGGGGTTGGCTACACCTTC. Complete variable domain (other parts from reference TRBV18 and TRBJ1-2): NAGVMQNPRHLVRRRGQEARLRCSPMKGHSHVYWYRQLPEEGLKFMVYLQKENIIDESGMPKERFSAEFPKEGPSILRIQQVVRGDSAAYFCASSPDRGVGYTFGSGTRLTVV.

Remarks on this clone: The same CDR3 is also encoded by other DNA sequences in this sample. The rearrangement uses TRBV9 and TRBJ2-5; TRBD2 matches at 9 bases. Germline loops: CDR1 SGDLS, CDR2 YYNGEE. The J segment lost 4 bases and the V segment lost 3 bases, leaving 1 base of the junction unmatched. CDR3 size: 13 residues. CDR3 residues: CASSASGAETQYF. The CDR3 coding sequence is TGTGCCAGCAGCGCTAGCGGGGCAGAGACCCAGTACTTC.

This clone showed up just a few times. The chain carries TRBV27 and TRBJ2-6; TRBD2 is a possible D gene (5 bases). V was clipped by 7 bases and J by 12 bases, with 19 bases between them. Germline V gene lookup returns CDR1 MNHEY and CDR2 SMNVEV (reference sequence). CDR3 length equals 14 residues. CDR3 in DNA: TGTGCCAGCAATCGGGGATGGGGTCCTACCGTCCTGACTTTC. This codes for CASNRGWGPTVLTF.

This clone occurred a few times. CDR3 protein: CASSFSAGGYGYTF. CDR3 nucleotide sequence: TGTGCCAGCAGTTTCTCAGCAGGGGGCTATGGCTACACCTTC. The chain has TRBV27 and TRBJ1-2, with TRBD1 identical over 7 bases. In germline, CDR1 is MNHEY, CDR2 SMNVEV (reference sequence). Trimming cost V 3 bases and J 4 bases; bases outside gene matches: 5. CDR3 length: 14 amino acids.

The J gene is TRBJ2-7, the V gene TRBV4-1; 12 positions match TRBD2. Unmatched junction bases numbered 8, after V lost 0 bases and J lost 2 bases. The CDR3 has 18 residues. Germline V gene lookup returns CDR1 MGHRA and CDR2 YSYEKL. The CDR3 reads CASSQDPPLAGGPYEQYF. The CDR3 DNA reads as TGCGCCAGCAGCCAAGATCCCCCACTAGCGGGAGGCCCCTACGAGCAGTACTTC.

The genes are TRBV2 and TRBJ2-5, with D possibly being TRBD1 (7 bases). Per germline, CDR1 SNHLY and CDR2 FYNNEI. V was shortened by 2 bases and J by 1 base, with 14 bases between the two germline ends. This CDR3 region has 16 residues. CDR3 loop: CASSERQGGFQETQYF. CDR3 coding DNA: TGTGCCAGCAGTGAACGGCAGGGGGGTTTCCAAGAGACCCAGTACTTC.

This clone was found a few times. This chain uses TRBV9 with TRBJ1-2; 7 bases align to TRBD1. The J segment lost 1 base and the V segment lost 1 base, leaving 7 bases of the junction unmatched. The CDR3 covers 16 residues. Germline CDR1 SGDLS, CDR2 YYNGEE. CDR3 DNA: TGTGCCAGCAGCGTATTCGACAGGGTTGGTAACTATGGCTACACCTTC. This translates into CASSVFDRVGNYGYTF.

The CDR3 region has the DNA TGCGCCAGCAGCTATGGGACTAGCGGAAGGGAGCAGTTCTTC. Amino acid sequence: CASSYGTSGREQFF. The chain has TRBV5-1 and TRBJ2-1; 11 bases are shared with TRBD2. Germline assignment: CDR1 SGHRS and CDR2 YFSETQ. With V trimmed by 3 bases and J by 10 bases, 6 bases remained unmatched. This CDR3 contains 14 residues.